This T cell receptor beta chain was captured in a study of T-cell reconstitution after alpha-beta-depleted transplantation in children. A TCRbeta library incorporating unique molecular identifiers was prepared. TCRdb analysed the PCR reads with MiXCR anew, one entry per CDR3 protein. The sample yields 360,000 or so distinct CDR3 sequences, about a fifth seen once. In this sample, this clonotype turned up a few times. The receptor comes from a human donor who donated a stem cell graft to a child with acute myeloid leukemia. This material consisted of PBMCs from the stem cell graft donor, taken from the stem cell graft.

The CDR3 coding sequence is TGTGCCAGCAGCTTAAGCTATGCGGTAGAGCAGTACTTC. Translation: CASSLSYAVEQYF. V usage is TRBV7-2 and J usage is TRBJ2-7; D gene unclear. Germline-derived CDR1 and CDR2 are SGHTA and FQGNSA. Trimming took 2 bases from V and 7 from J, leaving 12 bases between them. This CDR3 is built from 13 residues.